This entry describes one T cell receptor beta chain. Per the original methods: Amplification with reference gene primers provided the estimates of nucleated cell counts. Profiled with immunoSEQ multiplex PCR; TCRdb holds only in-frame clones, not every one. V and J calls and clone size are copied from that table; D and trimming were computed from the DNA. The sample lists roughly 80,000 clones, roughly 82% occurring once. These data belong to a study of blood T cell repertoires in COVID-19. Background on the study: COVID-19 samples collected from the United States, Italy and Spain covered acute and convalescent phases. PBMCs, B-cell-depleted T cells, or T cells were the source of the cDNA or gDNA that made up the material.

The CDR3 consists of 13 residues. The V gene's germline CDR1 is MDHEN and CDR2 SYDVKM. Trimming took 5 bases from V and 0 from J, leaving 7 bases between them. This receptor was obtained from a human donor in a cohort sampled during active COVID-19. What was sequenced was peripheral blood. V is TRBV28 and J is TRBJ2-5; D not certain. The CDR3, as DNA: TGTGCCAGCAGTACAGAGTACCAAGAGACCCAGTACTTC. The encoded protein is CASSTEYQETQYF.